The next 30 T cell receptor beta chains were all read from a single sample in a study of cytomegalovirus exposure and HLA in healthy donors. Vbeta (60) and Jbeta (13) primers were used in the PCR. Sequencing used immunoSEQ multiplex PCR; TCRdb keeps in-frame clones, though not all of them. The table records over 150,000 clones, around 83% of them present only once. Sequencing used PBMCs. Receptor source: a man aged 45-65 years in good health and CMV-seronegative.

This rearrangement joins TRBV10-3 to TRBJ2-7, with TRBD1 matching 9 bases. The CDR3 runs 12 residues. The trim removed 6 bases at V and 6 bases at J, leaving 3 bases unmatched. Germline assignment: CDR1 ENHRY and CDR2 SYGVKD. The CDR3 loop is CAISRDRVEQYF. DNA for the CDR3: TGTGCCATCAGCCGGGACAGGGTCGAGCAGTACTTC.

The chain is built from TRBV18 and TRBJ2-6; 11 nucleotides agree with TRBD1. The V segment lost 3 bases and the J segment 0 bases; nucleotides outside the gene matches: 1. The CDR3 consists of 17 residues. CDR1 is KGHSH and CDR2 is LQKENI in the germline V gene. The CDR3 sequence: CASSPGTGGSGANVLTF. The CDR3 coding sequence is TGTGCCAGCTCACCTGGGACAGGGGGCTCTGGGGCCAACGTCCTGACTTTC.

The V call is TRBV5-1, the J call TRBJ1-4; D is unresolved. The CDR3 spans 15 residues. V shed 9 bases and J shed 0 bases, with 15 bases lying between them. CDR1 SGHRS and CDR2 YFSETQ come from the germline V gene. As DNA, the CDR3 is TGCGCCACCAAACAGACTACTGCAACTAATGAAAAACTGTTTTTT. This gives the protein CATKQTTATNEKLFF.

A single count supports this clone. This chain joins TRBV28 and TRBJ1-1; unclear D gene. The CDR3 has 11 residues. Germline assignment: CDR1 MDHEN and CDR2 SYDVKM. Trimming took off 6 bases at V and 8 bases at J, with 10 bases between the two ends. The CDR3 sequence: CASSPRKEAFF. CDR3 DNA sequence: TGTGCCAGCAGCCCGAGAAAAGAAGCTTTCTTT.

This chain joins TRBV7-9 and TRBJ1-6; 8 bases agree with TRBD1. Germline V gives CDR1 SEHNR, CDR2 FQNEAQ (reference sequence). This CDR3 spans 15 amino acids. The junction had 4 bases not matched to a gene; V was cut back by 2 bases and J by 7 bases. The CDR3 reads CASSLQGARNSPLHF. The CDR3 coding sequence is TGTGCCAGCAGCTTACAGGGGGCGCGAAATTCACCCCTCCACTTT.

V and J are TRBV6-5 and TRBJ1-5; TRBD1 is a possible D gene (5 bases). V gave up 6 bases and J gave up 0 bases, with 12 bases separating them. The CDR3 extends over 15 amino acids. Germline V gene sequence: CDR1 MNHEY, CDR2 SVGAGI. Written as DNA, the CDR3 is TGTGCCAGCAGGGCTGGGGGGAATAGCAATCAGCCCCAGCATTTT. It specifies CASRAGGNSNQPQHF.

This chain connects TRBV18 to TRBJ1-1; tentatively, D is TRBD1 (5 bases). This CDR3 is built from 16 residues. With 3 bases removed from V and 2 bases from J, the gap between germline ends came to 16 bases. Germline V gene sequence: CDR1 KGHSH, CDR2 LQKENI. CDR3 region: CASSPQAGQLNTEAFF. Written as DNA, the CDR3 is TGTGCCAGCTCACCTCAGGCGGGGCAGCTTAACACTGAAGCTTTCTTT.

The chain carries TRBV5-1 and TRBJ2-3, with 8 positions matching TRBD2. CDR1 SGHRS and CDR2 YFSETQ come from the germline V gene. CDR3 length equals 17 residues. V dropped 0 bases and J dropped 1; count of bases not matched to a gene: 7. Here the CDR3 DNA reads TGCGCCAGCAGCTTGGCCGGGGGGGCAGGTCGCACAGATACGCAGTATTTT. Its protein is CASSLAGGAGRTDTQYF.

The J gene is TRBJ2-1, the V gene TRBV5-1; 7 bases map to TRBD2. The germline V gene has CDR1 SGHRS and CDR2 YFSETQ. J was trimmed by 7 bases and V by 1 base; bases with no gene match: 8. This CDR3 region has 15 residues. CDR3 in DNA: TGCGCCAGCAGCTTGAGAACTAGCGTCAAGAATGAGCAGTTCTTC. Protein product: CASSLRTSVKNEQFF.

The chain uses TRBV11-2 and TRBJ2-3; D is undetermined. V was cut by 5 bases and J by 5 bases, with 11 bases left in between. This CDR3 region has 13 residues. Germline V gives CDR1 SGHAT, CDR2 FQNNGV. The CDR3 coding sequence is TGTGCCAGCAGCCCCTCGGAGAGAGATACGCAGTATTTT. Its protein is CASSPSERDTQYF.

This clone was detected a few times. The gene calls are TRBV6-4 and TRBJ2-3; TRBD2 aligns across 12 bases. Germline CDR1 is MRHNA and CDR2 is SNTAGT. The J segment lost 4 bases and the V segment lost 5 bases, leaving 4 bases of the junction unmatched. This CDR3 contains 15 residues. DNA of the CDR3: TGTGCCAGCAGTCAGACTAGCGGGAGCCCAGATACGCAGTATTTT. Amino acid sequence: CASSQTSGSPDTQYF.

With respect to this clone: An end of the junction does not agree with germline; a read error may underlie this. CDR3 in amino acids: CASSPGQGQGTQYF. The CDR3, as DNA: TGTGCCAGCAGTCCAGGACAGGGTCAAGGGACCCAGTACTTC. The chain combines TRBV6-4 with TRBJ2-5; 8 nucleotides agree with TRBD1. This CDR3 region has 14 residues. Germline CDR1 reads MRHNA; CDR2 reads SNTAGT.

The chain carries TRBV6-1 and TRBJ1-1; the D gene is possibly TRBD1 (6 bases). The CDR3 spans 15 residues. Germline assignment: CDR1 MNHNS and CDR2 SASEGT. Trimming left V 4 bases short and J 1 base short, with 13 bases between. CDR3 loop: CASSVRQGTNTEAFF. Here the CDR3 DNA reads TGTGCCAGCAGTGTACGGCAGGGGACGAACACTGAAGCTTTCTTT.

The chain uses TRBV15 and TRBJ2-5, with D tentatively TRBD2 (6 bases). The CDR3 spans 16 residues. Per the germline V gene, CDR1 is LNHNV and CDR2 is YYDKDF (reference sequence). The ends were cut back, 0 bases at V and 2 bases at J, with 13 bases in the middle. CDR3 nucleotide sequence: TGTGCCACCAGCAGAGACCCGACCGCGGGGCAAGAGACCCAGTACTTC. This gives the protein CATSRDPTAGQETQYF.

J is TRBJ2-5 and V is TRBV19, with a tentative D call TRBD2 (5 bases). The germline V and J ends were trimmed by 6 bases and 11 bases, with 16 bases remaining between them. The length of the CDR3 is 12 residues. The V gene's germline CDR1 is LNHDA and CDR2 SQIVND (reference sequence). CDR3 sequence: CASSGDEWEQYF. As DNA, the CDR3 is TGTGCCAGTAGCGGGGATGAGTGGGAGCAGTACTTC.

J is TRBJ2-7 and V is TRBV7-9; D is undetermined. The CDR3 sequence is 13 residues long. V gave up 2 bases and J gave up 3 bases, with 8 bases separating them. Germline CDR1 and CDR2: SEHNR and FQNEAQ (reference sequence). The CDR3 is CASSLNNHYEQYF. CDR3 sequence (DNA): TGTGCCAGCAGCTTAAACAACCACTACGAGCAGTACTTC.

The chain joins TRBV19 to TRBJ1-6; D unresolved. V lost 3 bases, J lost 0 bases, and 9 bases lay in between. The CDR3 loop spans 16 amino acids. CDR1 LNHDA and CDR2 SQIVND come from the germline V gene (reference sequence). CDR3 protein: CASSILTGSYNSPLHF. As DNA, the CDR3 is TGTGCCAGTAGTATCTTGACGGGCTCCTATAATTCACCCCTCCACTTT.

The chain recombines TRBV19 with TRBJ1-3, with D maybe TRBD1 (5 bases). This CDR3 spans 14 amino acids. Germline V gene lookup returns CDR1 LNHDA and CDR2 SQIVND (reference sequence). Deletions cut 4 bases from V and 1 base from J, with 8 bases between. The CDR3 protein is CASSTGQSGNTIYF. The CDR3 region has the DNA TGTGCCAGTAGTACAGGGCAGTCTGGAAACACCATATATTTT. Filled out from reference TRBV19 and TRBJ1-3, the complete variable domain reads DGGITQSPKYLFRKEGQNVTLSCEQNLNHDAMYWYRQDPGQGLRLIYYSQIVNDFQKGDIAEGYSVSREKKESFPLTVTSAQKNPTAFYLCASSTGQSGNTIYFGEGSWLTVV.

This CDR3 reads CSVGGLPRDGYTF. The CDR3 DNA follows: TGCAGCGTTGGCGGTCTGCCGCGGGATGGCTACACCTTC. The chain carries TRBV29-1 and TRBJ1-2; D gene ambiguous. V lost 4 bases and J 6 bases, leaving 15 bases between the germline ends. The CDR3 contains 13 residues. Per the germline V gene, CDR1 is SQVTM and CDR2 is ANQGSEA.

The rearrangement joins TRBV15 to TRBJ1-6, with 9 nucleotides matching TRBD1. Germline CDR1 and CDR2: LNHNV and YYDKDF (reference sequence). After removal of 5 bases from V and 7 bases from J, the junction contained 9 bases not matched to a gene. The CDR3 has 16 residues. The CDR3 nucleotides read TGTGCCACCAGCTATCCGGGACAGGGTCTGAATTCACCCCTCCACTTT. It translates to CATSYPGQGLNSPLHF.

The chain is built from TRBV7-2 and TRBJ2-2; possible D gene TRBD2, 5 bases. The CDR3 runs 15 residues. CDR1 is SGHTA, CDR2 FQGNSA, per germline. Trimming removed 2 bases from V and 6 bases from J, with 13 bases in between. CDR3 bases: TGTGCCAGCAGCTTAAGGGCCCTAGCCTCCGGGGAGCTGTTTTTT. Encoded protein: CASSLRALASGELFF.

This chain joins TRBV2 and TRBJ2-3; 7 positions agree with TRBD1. V lost 11 bases to trimming and J lost 1 base; unmatched junction nucleotides: 12. The length of the CDR3 is 15 residues. Germline V lookup: CDR1 SNHLY, CDR2 FYNNEI. Here the CDR3 reads CAGFEQGFRTDTQYF. In DNA, the CDR3 is TGTGCCGGGTTTGAACAGGGGTTCCGCACAGATACGCAGTATTTT.

The chain employs TRBV7-2 and TRBJ2-3; D perhaps matches TRBD1 (6 bases). The CDR3 covers 15 residues. Trimming stripped 1 base from V and 1 base from J, with 9 bases between. Germline CDR1 SGHTA, CDR2 FQGNSA. CDR3 sequence: CASSLVGAGTDTQYF. The CDR3 coding sequence is TGTGCCAGCAGCTTAGTGGGGGCCGGCACAGATACGCAGTATTTT.

The CDR3 spells CASSPGQGEVIGYTF. CDR3 DNA sequence: TGTGCCAGCAGCCCAGGACAGGGGGAAGTGATTGGCTACACCTTC. The V call is TRBV7-8, the J call TRBJ1-2; the match to TRBD1 covers 10 bases. This CDR3 contains 15 residues. The J segment lost 7 bases and the V segment lost 5 bases, leaving 10 bases of the junction unmatched. Germline V gene data show CDR1 as SGHVS and CDR2 as FQNEAQ.

The V call is TRBV4-3, the J call TRBJ1-2; 9 bases fit TRBD1. The CDR3 runs to 14 residues. Trimming removed 2 bases from V and 6 bases from J; junction bases left unmatched: 4. The germline gives CDR1 LGHNA, CDR2 YSLEER. The CDR3 DNA is TGCGCCAGCAGCCAACCGGGACAGGGACATGGCTACACCTTC. Encoded protein: CASSQPGQGHGYTF.

The V gene is TRBV28, the J gene TRBJ2-5; D call uncertain. Matching the DNA end better, TRBJ2-7 makes the J call doubtful. The CDR3 runs 13 residues. Germline CDR1 is MDHEN and CDR2 is SYDVKM. CDR3 region: CASSTPSYYEQYF. The CDR3 coding sequence is TGTGCCAGCAGTACACCCTCGTACTACGAGCAGTACTTC.

The V call is TRBV27, the J call TRBJ1-1; D might be TRBD1 (6 bases). The germline V gene has CDR1 MNHEY and CDR2 SMNVEV (reference sequence). Trimming took off 2 bases at V and 4 bases at J, with 17 bases between the two ends. The CDR3 is 16 amino acids. The CDR3 DNA sequence: TGTGCCAGCAGTTTACCACTACCAGGGGAGGGCACTGAAGCTTTCTTT. It yields the protein CASSLPLPGEGTEAFF.

This clone was found a few times. The chain uses TRBV7-2 and TRBJ2-7; TRBD2 matches 14 bases. This CDR3 spans 16 amino acids. Germline-derived CDR1 and CDR2 are SGHTA and FQGNSA. V lost 2 bases to trimming and J lost 9 bases; unmatched junction nucleotides: 9. CDR3: CASSLTGTSGSVRQYF. Written as DNA, the CDR3 is TGTGCCAGCAGCTTAACCGGGACTAGCGGGAGTGTTCGGCAGTACTTC.

This chain links TRBV9 with TRBJ2-4, with TRBD2 as a possible D gene (5 bases). With 4 bases removed from V and 0 bases from J, the gap between germline ends came to 14 bases. The germline V gene encodes CDR1 SGDLS and CDR2 YYNGEE. The CDR3 has 16 residues. In nucleotides, the CDR3 is TGTGCCAGCAGCCCGAGCGGCAATCTAGCCAAAAACATTCAGTACTTC. Its translation is CASSPSGNLAKNIQYF.

The CDR3 region is CASSPGGSHYEQYF. In DNA form, the CDR3 reads TGTGCCAGCTCACCCGGCGGGTCGCACTACGAGCAGTACTTC. The chain recombines TRBV18 with TRBJ2-7; D perhaps matches TRBD2 (5 bases). V was pared by 3 bases and J by 3 bases, with 12 bases between. Germline loops: CDR1 KGHSH, CDR2 LQKENI. This CDR3 spans 14 amino acids.